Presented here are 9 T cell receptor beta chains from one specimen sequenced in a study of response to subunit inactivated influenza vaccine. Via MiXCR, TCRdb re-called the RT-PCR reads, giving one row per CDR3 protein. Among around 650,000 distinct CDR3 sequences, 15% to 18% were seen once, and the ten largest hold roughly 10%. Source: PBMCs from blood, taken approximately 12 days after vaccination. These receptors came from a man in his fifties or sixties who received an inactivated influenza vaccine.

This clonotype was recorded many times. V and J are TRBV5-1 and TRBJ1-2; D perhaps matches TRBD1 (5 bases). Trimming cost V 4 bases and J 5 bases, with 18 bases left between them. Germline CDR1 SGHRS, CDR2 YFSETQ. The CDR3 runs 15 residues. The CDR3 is CASSPSGDFAYGYTF. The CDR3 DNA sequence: TGCGCCAGCAGCCCCTCGGGGGACTTTGCGTATGGCTACACCTTC.

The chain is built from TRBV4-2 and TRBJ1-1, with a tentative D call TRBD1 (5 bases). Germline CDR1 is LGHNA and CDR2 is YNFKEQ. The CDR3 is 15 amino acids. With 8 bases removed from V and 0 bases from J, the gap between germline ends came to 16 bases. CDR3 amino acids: CASQGGTALNTEAFF. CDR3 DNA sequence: TGTGCCAGCCAGGGCGGGACCGCCCTGAACACTGAAGCTTTCTTT.

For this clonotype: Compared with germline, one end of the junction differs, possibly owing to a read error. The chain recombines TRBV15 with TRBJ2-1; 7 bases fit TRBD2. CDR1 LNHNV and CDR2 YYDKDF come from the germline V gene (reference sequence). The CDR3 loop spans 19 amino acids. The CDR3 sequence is CATSSFRLNPGGFYNEQIF. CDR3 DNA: TGTGCCACCAGCAGTTTTAGATTGAACCCGGGGGGATTCTACAATGAGCAGATCTTC.

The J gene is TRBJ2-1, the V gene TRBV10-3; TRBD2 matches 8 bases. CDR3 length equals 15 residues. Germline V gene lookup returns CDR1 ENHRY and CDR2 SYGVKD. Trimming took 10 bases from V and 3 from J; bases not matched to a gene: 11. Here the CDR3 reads CATQKTGGSYNEQFF. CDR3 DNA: TGTGCCACACAAAAAACGGGAGGGAGCTACAATGAGCAGTTCTTC.

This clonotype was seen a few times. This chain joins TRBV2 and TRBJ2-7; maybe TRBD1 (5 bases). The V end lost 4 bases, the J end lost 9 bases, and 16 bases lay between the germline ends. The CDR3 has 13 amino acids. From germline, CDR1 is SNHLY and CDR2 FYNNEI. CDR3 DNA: TGTGCCAGCAGTGGACAGACTCTTGGTTGGCAGTACTTC. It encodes CASSGQTLGWQYF.

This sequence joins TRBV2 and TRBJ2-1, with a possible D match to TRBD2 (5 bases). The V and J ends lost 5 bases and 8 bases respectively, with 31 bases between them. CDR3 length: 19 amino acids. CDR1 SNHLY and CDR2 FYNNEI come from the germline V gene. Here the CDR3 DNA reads TGTGCCAGCAGTTTATTTGGGTTCGGCGGGCGTTTAAGTAGGGATGAGCAGTTCTTC. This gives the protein CASSLFGFGGRLSRDEQFF.

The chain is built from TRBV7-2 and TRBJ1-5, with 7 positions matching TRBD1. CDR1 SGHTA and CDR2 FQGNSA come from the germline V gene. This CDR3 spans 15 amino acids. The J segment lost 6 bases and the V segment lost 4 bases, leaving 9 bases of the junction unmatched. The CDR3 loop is CASSYTTGRIQPQHF. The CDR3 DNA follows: TGTGCCAGCAGCTATACGACAGGGAGGATTCAGCCCCAGCATTTT.

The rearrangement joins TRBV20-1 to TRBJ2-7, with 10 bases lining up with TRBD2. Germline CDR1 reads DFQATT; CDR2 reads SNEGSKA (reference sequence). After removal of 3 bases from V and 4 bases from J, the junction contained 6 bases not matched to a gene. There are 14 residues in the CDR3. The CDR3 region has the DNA TGCAGTGCTAGGAGCGGGAGGGCCATATACGAGCAGTACTTC. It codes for CSARSGRAIYEQYF.

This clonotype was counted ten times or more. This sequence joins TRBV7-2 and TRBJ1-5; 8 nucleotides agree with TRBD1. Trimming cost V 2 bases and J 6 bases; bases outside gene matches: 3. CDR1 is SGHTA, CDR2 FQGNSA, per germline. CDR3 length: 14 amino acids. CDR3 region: CASSLTGGRQPQHF. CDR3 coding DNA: TGTGCCAGCAGCTTAACAGGGGGGCGTCAGCCCCAGCATTTT.